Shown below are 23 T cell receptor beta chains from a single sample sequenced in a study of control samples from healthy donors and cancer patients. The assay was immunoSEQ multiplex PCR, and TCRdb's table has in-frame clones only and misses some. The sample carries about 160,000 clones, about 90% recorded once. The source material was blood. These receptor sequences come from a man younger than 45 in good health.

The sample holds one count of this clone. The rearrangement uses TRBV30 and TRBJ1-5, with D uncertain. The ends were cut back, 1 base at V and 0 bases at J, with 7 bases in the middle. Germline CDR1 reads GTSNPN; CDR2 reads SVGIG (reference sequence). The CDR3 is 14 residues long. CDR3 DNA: TGTGCCTGGAGTGAAAACGTTAGCAATCAGCCCCAGCATTTT. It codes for CAWSENVSNQPQHF.

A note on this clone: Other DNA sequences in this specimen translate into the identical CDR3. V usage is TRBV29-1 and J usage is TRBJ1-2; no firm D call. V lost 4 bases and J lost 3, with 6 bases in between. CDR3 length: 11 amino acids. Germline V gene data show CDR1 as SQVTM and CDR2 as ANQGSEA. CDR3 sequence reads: CSVGTDYGYTF. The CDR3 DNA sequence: TGCAGCGTTGGGACGGACTATGGCTACACCTTC. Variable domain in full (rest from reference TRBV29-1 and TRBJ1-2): SAVISQKPSRDICQRGTSLTIQCQVDSQVTMMFWYRQQPGQSLTLIATANQGSEATYESGFVIDKFPISRPNLTFSTLTVSNMSPEDSSIYLCSVGTDYGYTFGSGTRLTVV.

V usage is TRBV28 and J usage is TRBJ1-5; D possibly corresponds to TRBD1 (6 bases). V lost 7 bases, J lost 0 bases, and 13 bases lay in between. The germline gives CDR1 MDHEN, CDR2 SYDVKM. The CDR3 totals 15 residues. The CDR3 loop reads CASTPGHSSNQPQHF. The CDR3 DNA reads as TGTGCCAGCACCCCGGGACACTCTAGCAATCAGCCCCAGCATTTT.

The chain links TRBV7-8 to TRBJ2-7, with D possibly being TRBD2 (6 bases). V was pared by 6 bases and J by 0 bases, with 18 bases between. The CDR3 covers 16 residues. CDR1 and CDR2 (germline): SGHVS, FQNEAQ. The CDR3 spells CASSLGAWRGSYEQYF. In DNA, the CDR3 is TGTGCCAGCAGTCTCGGAGCATGGCGGGGCTCCTACGAGCAGTACTTC.

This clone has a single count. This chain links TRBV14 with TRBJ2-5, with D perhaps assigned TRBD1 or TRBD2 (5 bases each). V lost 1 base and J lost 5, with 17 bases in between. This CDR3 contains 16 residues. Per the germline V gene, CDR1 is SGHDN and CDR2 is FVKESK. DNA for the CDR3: TGTGCCAGCAGCCAAGTTGGGACCCAGTTTTGGGAGACCCAGTACTTC. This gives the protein CASSQVGTQFWETQYF.

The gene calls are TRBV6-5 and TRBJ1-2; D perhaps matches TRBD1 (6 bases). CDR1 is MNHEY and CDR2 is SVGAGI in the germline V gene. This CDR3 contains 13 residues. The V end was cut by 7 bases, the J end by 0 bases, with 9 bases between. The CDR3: CASIQGTNYGYTF. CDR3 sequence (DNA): TGTGCCAGCATTCAGGGGACTAACTATGGCTACACCTTC.

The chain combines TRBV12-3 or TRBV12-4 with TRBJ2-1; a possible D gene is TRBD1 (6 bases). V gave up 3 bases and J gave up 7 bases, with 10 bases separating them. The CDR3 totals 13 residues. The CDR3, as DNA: TGTGCCAGCAGTTTCGGGACAAGGAATGAGCAGTTCTTC. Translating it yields CASSFGTRNEQFF.

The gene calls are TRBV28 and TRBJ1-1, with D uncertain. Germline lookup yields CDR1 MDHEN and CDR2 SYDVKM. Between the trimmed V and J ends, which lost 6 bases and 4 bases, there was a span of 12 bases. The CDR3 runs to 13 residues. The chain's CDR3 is CASRDRTGTEAFF. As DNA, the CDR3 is TGTGCCAGCAGGGATCGGACGGGCACTGAAGCTTTCTTT. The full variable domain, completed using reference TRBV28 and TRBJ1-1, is DVKVTQSSRYLVKRTGEKVFLECVQDMDHENMFWYRQDPGLGLRLIYFSYDVKMKEKGDIPEGYSVSREKKERFSLILESASTNQTSMYLCASRDRTGTEAFFGQGTRLTVV.

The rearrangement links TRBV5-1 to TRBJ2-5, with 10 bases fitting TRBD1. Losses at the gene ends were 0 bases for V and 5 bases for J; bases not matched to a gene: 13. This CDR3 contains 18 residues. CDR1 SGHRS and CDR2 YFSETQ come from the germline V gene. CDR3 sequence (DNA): TGCGCCAGCAGCTTGGTTGACCCGGGACAGGGGTATTGGGAGACCCAGTACTTC. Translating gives CASSLVDPGQGYWETQYF. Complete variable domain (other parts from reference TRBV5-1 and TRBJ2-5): KAGVTQTPRYLIKTRGQQVTLSCSPISGHRSVSWYQQTPGQGLQFLFEYFSETQRNKGNFPGRFSGRQFSNSRSEMNVSTLELGDSALYLCASSLVDPGQGYWETQYFGPGTRLLVL.

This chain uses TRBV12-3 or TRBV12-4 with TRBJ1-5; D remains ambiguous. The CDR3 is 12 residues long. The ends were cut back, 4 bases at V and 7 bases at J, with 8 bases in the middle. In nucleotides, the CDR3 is TGTGCCAGCAGTTACCTGGACCAGCCCCAGCATTTT. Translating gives CASSYLDQPQHF.

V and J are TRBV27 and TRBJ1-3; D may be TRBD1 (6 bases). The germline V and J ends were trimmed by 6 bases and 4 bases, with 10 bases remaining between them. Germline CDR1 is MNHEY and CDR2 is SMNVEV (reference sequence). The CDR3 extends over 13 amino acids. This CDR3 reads CASRAGVGNTIYF. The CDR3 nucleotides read TGTGCCAGCAGGGCAGGGGTCGGAAACACCATATATTTT.

This CDR3 is CASIPGHINQPQHF. The DNA for the CDR3 is TGTGCCAGCATCCCTGGACATATCAATCAGCCCCAGCATTTT. This chain connects TRBV28 to TRBJ1-5; D might be TRBD1 (5 bases). Trimming shortened V by 7 bases and J by 3 bases, and 13 bases separated the two germline ends. CDR1 is MDHEN, CDR2 SYDVKM, per germline. The CDR3 length is 14 residues.

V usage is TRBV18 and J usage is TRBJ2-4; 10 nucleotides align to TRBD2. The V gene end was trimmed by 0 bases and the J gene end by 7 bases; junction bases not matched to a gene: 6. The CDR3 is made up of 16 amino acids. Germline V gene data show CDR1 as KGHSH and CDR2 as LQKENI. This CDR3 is CASSPPGLARRNIQYF. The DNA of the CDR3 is TGTGCCAGCTCACCACCGGGACTAGCGCGGAGGAACATTCAGTACTTC.

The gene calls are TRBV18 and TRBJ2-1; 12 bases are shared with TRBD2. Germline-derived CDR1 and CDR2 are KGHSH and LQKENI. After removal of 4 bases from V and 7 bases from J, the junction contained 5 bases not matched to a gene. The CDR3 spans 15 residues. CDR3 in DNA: TGTGCCAGCTCACTAGGGACTAGCGGGCGGAATGAGCAGTTCTTC. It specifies CASSLGTSGRNEQFF.

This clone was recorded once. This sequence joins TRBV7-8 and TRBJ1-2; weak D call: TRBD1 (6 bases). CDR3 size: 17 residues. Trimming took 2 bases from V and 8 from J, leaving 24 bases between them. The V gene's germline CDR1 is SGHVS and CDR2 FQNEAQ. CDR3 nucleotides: TGTGCCAGCAGCTTAACGGGACACCCAACCTCTTCGGAGGGCTACACCTTC. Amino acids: CASSLTGHPTSSEGYTF. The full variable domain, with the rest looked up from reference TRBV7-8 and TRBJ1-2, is GAGVSQSPRYKVAKRGQDVALRCDPISGHVSLFWYQQALGQGPEFLTYFQNEAQLDKSGLPSDRFFAERPEGSVSTLKIQRTQQEDSAVYLCASSLTGHPTSSEGYTFGSGTRLTVV.

The CDR3 nucleotides read TGTGCCAGCAGCTTATGGACTAGCGGCTCCTACGAGCAGTACTTC. This codes for CASSLWTSGSYEQYF. This sequence joins TRBV13 and TRBJ2-7, with TRBD2 matching 10 bases. The CDR3 totals 15 residues. The V gene's germline CDR1 is PRHDT and CDR2 FYEKMQ (reference sequence). The junction had 1 base not matched to a gene; V was cut back by 2 bases and J by 0 bases.

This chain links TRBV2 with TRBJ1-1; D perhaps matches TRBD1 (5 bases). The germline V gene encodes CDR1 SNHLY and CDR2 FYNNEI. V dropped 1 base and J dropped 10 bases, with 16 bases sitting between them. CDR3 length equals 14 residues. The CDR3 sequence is CASSEVWGSGVAFF. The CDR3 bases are TGTGCCAGCAGTGAAGTTTGGGGGAGCGGAGTAGCTTTCTTT.

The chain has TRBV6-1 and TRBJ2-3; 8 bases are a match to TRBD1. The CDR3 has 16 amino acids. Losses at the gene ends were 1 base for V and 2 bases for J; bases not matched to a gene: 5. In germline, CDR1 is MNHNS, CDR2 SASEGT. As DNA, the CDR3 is TGTGCCAGCAGTGAAGGCGGGACAGGATTCACAGATACGCAGTATTTT. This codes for CASSEGGTGFTDTQYF.

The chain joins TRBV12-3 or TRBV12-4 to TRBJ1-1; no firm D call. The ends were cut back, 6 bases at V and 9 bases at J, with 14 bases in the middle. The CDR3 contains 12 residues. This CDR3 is CASSPNVAKAFF. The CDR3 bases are TGTGCCAGCAGCCCGAACGTGGCTAAAGCTTTCTTT.

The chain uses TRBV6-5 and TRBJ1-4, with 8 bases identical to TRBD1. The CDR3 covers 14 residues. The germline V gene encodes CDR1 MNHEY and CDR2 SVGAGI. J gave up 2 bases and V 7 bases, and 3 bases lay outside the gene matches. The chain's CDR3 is CASIRQGTNEKLFF. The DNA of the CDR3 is TGTGCCAGCATCCGACAGGGGACTAATGAAAAACTGTTTTTT.

The CDR3 spells CASSPNSLYNEQFF. DNA for the CDR3: TGTGCCAGCAGCCCTAATTCCCTCTACAATGAGCAGTTCTTC. The V gene is TRBV28, the J gene TRBJ2-1; no clear D. Germline values: CDR1 MDHEN, CDR2 SYDVKM. This CDR3 is built from 14 residues. Trimming took 6 bases from V and 3 from J, leaving 12 bases between them.

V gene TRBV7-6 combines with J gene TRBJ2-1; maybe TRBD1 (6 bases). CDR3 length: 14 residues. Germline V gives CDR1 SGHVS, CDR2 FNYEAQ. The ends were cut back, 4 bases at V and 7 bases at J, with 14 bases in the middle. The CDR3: CASSSWTDANEQFF. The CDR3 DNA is TGTGCCAGCAGCTCTTGGACAGACGCAAATGAGCAGTTCTTC.

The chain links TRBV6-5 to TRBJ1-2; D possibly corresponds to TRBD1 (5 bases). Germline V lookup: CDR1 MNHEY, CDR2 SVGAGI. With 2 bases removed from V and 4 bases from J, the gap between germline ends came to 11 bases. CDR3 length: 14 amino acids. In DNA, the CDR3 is TGTGCCAGCAGTTACCGTGACAGAGCCTATGGCTACACCTTC. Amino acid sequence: CASSYRDRAYGYTF.